The rows below give T cell receptor beta chains drawn from one sample of a study of shared clonotypes between healthy human individuals. The repertoire was sequenced with immunoSEQ multiplex PCR; TCRdb's copy has only in-frame clones and lacks some. This sample yields about 1.1 million clones, of which around 78% are seen a single time; 0.55% to 0.7% belongs to the top ten. The sequenced sample consisted of memory CD4+ T cells from PBMCs. These receptors came from a man between 18 and 35 years old in good health. Some clones in this sample may be carry-over from other donors' samples. The conserved cysteine and the conserved F or W are not part of the CDR3 here. The order of the fields is D gene, V gene, CDR3 length, CDR3 protein. D genes are given only for firm matches.

>-|TRBV28|9
ASSSPYEQY
>-|TRBV5-1|13
ASSLEGVPNQPQH
>-|TRBV7-9|14
ASSLGLGFINYGYT
>-|TRBV6-5|12
ASRPDIGNTEAF
>-|TRBV5-1|13
ASSPSRTVNTEAF
>-|TRBV28|13
ASSQKGGLPIEQF
>TRBD2|TRBV7-2|13
ASGRTSGTIDTQY
>-|TRBV14|11
ASSQQGNYGYT
>-|TRBV18|11
ASSPPGSNLGY
>-|TRBV7-2|12
ASRPSGAHNEQF
>-|TRBV11-2|13
ASSGFDTSALRAF
>-|TRBV18|11
ASSPTQGNEQY
>TRBD1|TRBV18|12
ASSPGQGNQPQH
>-|TRBV4-2|15
ASSQVRGLFGAGELF
>TRBD2|TRBV7-2|14
ASSFTSGPSTDTQY
>TRBD2|TRBV5-1|15
ASSLTAGGPGTGELF
>-|TRBV7-9|9
ASSAAYEQY
>TRBD1|TRBV9|14
ASSVMQGAIGNTIY
>-|TRBV30|11
AWSLDLQNIQY
>TRBD1|TRBV28|14
ASSRRQGGTNEKLF
>-|TRBV30|13
ASRVGGIKGGEQF
>-|TRBV11-2|12
ASSKRAVGNEQF
>-|TRBV29-1|13
SVRGSQMTQETQY
>TRBD1|TRBV18|11
ASSQGQHYEQY
>-|TRBV6-1|11
ASTPRGREEQY
>TRBD1|TRBV6-6|11
ASRNPTGREAF
>-|TRBV11-2|10
ASSSRGGEQF
>TRBD2|TRBV25-1|13
ASSPPSGAYNEQF
>-|TRBV5-1|13
ASSLAASSYNEQF
>TRBD2|TRBV5-4|14
ASSQGTSGRTDTQY
>-|TRBV7-2|15
ASSYRADVSGANVLT
>TRBD2|TRBV27|13
ASRTLASGNDEQY
>-|TRBV11-3|11
ASSSPGDTEAF
>-|TRBV28|14
ASSLAGRSISDTQY
>-|TRBV9|14
ASSPRGDLSYNEQF
>TRBD1|TRBV27|11
ASRTPGTALLY
>-|TRBV28|11
ASNSGGKYGYT
>TRBD2|TRBV28|13
ASSFGLAGTGELF
>-|TRBV5-1|14
ASSLDPRKGDTEAF
>-|TRBV19|12
ASSIDWSSVGYT
>-|TRBV18|11
ASSPVRDEKLF
>-|TRBV11-2|12
ASSFQRVTETQY
>-|TRBV6-5|11
ASSYSRNTEAF
>TRBD1|TRBV7-7|10
ASSPGQGEQF
>-|TRBV10-3|10
AISGNSETQY
>TRBD2|TRBV5-6|17
ASSLGLAGTPSPTDTQY
>-|TRBV28|13
ASSSPEGSGNTIY
>-|TRBV2|11
ASRAGTGNTIY
>TRBD2|TRBV4-1|13
ASSRGLAGNNEQF
>-|TRBV18|9
ATEGYDTQY
>-|TRBV15|14
ATSRAPGPSYNEQF